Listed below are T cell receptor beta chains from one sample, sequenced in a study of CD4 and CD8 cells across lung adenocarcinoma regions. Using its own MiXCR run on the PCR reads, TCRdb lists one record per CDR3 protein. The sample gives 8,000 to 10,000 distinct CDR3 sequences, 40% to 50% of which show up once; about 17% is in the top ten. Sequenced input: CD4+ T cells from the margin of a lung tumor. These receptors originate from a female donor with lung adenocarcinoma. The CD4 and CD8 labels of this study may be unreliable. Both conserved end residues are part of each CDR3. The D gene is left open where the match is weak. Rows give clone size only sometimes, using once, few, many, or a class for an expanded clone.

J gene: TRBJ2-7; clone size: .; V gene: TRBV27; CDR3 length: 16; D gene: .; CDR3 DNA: TGTGCCAGCAGTCCCTGGGCGGCAGACTCGGGGTATGAGCAGTACTTC; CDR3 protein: CASSPWAADSGYEQYF
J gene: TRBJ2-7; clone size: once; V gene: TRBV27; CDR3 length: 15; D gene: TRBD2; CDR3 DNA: TGTTCCAGCGAGTTCTGGGCGGGGGACCAAGATACGCAGTACTTC; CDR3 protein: CSSEFWAGDQDTQYF
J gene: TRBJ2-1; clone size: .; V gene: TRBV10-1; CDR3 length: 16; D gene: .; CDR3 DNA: TGCGCCAGCAGTGAGTCGTCGGCCAACGGTGGCAATGAGCAGTTCTTC; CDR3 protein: CASSESSANGGNEQFF
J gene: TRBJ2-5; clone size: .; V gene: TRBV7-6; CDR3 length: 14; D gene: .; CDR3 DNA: TGTGCGAGCAGCTTCGGGGGTGCCCAAGACACTCAGTACTTC; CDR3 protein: CASSFGGAQDTQYF
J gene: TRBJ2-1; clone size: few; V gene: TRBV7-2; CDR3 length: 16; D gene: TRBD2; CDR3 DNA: TGTGCCAGCAGCTTAGCTAGCGGGACGGTTTCAATACTAGAGTTCTTC; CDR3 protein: CASSLASGTVSILEFF
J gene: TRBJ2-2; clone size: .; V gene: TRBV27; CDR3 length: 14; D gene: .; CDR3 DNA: TGTGCCAGCAGTTTTTGGGGGCGCACCGGGGAGCTGTTTTTT; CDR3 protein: CASSFWGRTGELFF
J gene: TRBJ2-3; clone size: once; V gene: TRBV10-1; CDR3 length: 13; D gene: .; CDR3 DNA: TGCGCCACGGGGCTGGGAGCTACAGACACGCAGTATTTC; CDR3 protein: CATGLGATDTQYF
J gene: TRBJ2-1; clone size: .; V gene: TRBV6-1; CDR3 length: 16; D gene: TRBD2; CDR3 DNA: TGTGCCAGCAGTCCTAGCGGCGTACTGTCCGGGACTAGTGCGTACTTC; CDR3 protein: CASSPSGVLSGTSAYF
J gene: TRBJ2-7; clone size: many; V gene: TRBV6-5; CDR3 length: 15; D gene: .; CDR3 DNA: TGTGCCAGCAGTTCCGTCCCGGGGATCTCCTACGAGCAGTACTTC; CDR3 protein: CASSSVPGISYEQYF
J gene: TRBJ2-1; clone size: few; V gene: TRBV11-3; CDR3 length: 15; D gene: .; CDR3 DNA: TGTGCCAGCAGGGACAGCTCCAGCTCCTACAATGAGCAGTTCTTC; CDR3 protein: CASRDSSSSYNEQFF
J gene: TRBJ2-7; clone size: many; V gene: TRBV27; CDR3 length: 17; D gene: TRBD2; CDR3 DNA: TGTGCCAGCAGAGGCTGGACTAGCGGGAGCTCGGGCTACGAGCAGTACTTC; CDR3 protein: CASRGWTSGSSGYEQYF
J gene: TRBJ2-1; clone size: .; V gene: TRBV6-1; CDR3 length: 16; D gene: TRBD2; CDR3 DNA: TGTGCCAGCAGCCCAACCGTCGGGACTACCGGTAATGAGCAGTTCTTC; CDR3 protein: CASSPTVGTTGNEQFF
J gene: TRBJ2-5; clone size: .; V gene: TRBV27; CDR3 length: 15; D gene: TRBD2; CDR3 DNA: TGTGCCAGCAATCCCCTGGATAGCGGGAGATATGAGCAGTACTTC; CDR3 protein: CASNPLDSGRYEQYF
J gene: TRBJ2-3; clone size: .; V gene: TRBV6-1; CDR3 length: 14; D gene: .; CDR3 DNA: TGTGCGGGCAGTCGGGGCAGTAGCACAGATACCCAGTATTTC; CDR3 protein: CAGSRGSSTDTQYF
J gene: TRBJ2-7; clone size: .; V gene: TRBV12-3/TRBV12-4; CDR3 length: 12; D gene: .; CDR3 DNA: TGTGCCAGCAGCCAAGGACGCTACGAGCAGTACTTC; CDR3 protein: CASSQGRYEQYF
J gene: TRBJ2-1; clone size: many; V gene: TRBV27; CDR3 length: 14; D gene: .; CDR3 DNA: TGTGCCAGCGGTAGCGGTAAGACCTACAATGAGCAGTTCTTC; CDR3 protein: CASGSGKTYNEQFF
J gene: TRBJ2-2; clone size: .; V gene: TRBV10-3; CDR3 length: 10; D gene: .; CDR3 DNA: TGTGCTGCGATCACAGAGACGCTGTATTTT; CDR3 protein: CAAITETLYF
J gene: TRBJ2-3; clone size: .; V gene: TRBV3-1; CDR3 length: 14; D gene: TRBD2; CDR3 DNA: TGTGCCACCACGAGAGGGGAGGGGAGAGATACGCAGTATTTT; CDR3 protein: CATTRGEGRDTQYF
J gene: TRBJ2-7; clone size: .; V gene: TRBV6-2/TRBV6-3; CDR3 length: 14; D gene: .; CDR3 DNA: TGTGCCAGCAGCCCGGTCCAATGGGGTCGCGAGCAGTACTTC; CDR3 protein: CASSPVQWGREQYF
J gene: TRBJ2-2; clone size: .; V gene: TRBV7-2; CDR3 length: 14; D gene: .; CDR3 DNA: TGTGCCAGCAGGAAACAGAGGGACACCGGGGAGCTGTTTTTT; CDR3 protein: CASRKQRDTGELFF
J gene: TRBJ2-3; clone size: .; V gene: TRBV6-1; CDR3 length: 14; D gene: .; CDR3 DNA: TGTGCCAGCAGGCGGATGAGGTTCCAAGATACCCAGTATTTT; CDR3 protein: CASRRMRFQDTQYF
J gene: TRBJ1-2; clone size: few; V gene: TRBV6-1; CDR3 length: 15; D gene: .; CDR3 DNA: TGTGCCAGCAGTGAAGCGGGGACGGCTTCCTATGGCTACACCTTC; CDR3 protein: CASSEAGTASYGYTF
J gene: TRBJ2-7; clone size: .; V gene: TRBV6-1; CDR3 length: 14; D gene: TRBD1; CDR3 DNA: TGTGCCAGCGGACCCGGGACAGGGCGTTACGAGCAGTACTTC; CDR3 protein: CASGPGTGRYEQYF
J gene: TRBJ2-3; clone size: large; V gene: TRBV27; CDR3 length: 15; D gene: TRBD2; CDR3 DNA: TGTGCCAGCAAGTTCTCGGCGGGGGACACAGATACGCAGTATTTT; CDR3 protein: CASKFSAGDTDTQYF
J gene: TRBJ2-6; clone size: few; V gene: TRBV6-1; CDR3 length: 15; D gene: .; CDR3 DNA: TGTGCCAGCAGCTCAGTCTCCTCTGGGGCCAACGTCCTGACTTTC; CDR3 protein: CASSSVSSGANVLTF
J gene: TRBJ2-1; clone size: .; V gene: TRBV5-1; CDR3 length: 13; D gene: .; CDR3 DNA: TGCGCCAGCAGCTTGGAGTACTACAATGAGCAGTTCTTC; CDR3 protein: CASSLEYYNEQFF
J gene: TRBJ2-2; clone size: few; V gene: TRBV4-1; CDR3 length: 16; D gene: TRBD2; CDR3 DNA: TGCGCCAGCAGCCAAGCCTCTAGCGGGAGGTTTGGGGAGCTGTTTTTT; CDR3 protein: CASSQASSGRFGELFF
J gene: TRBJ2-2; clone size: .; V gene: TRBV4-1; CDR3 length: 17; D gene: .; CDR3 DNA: TGCGCCAGCAGCCAAGATGCCCAGCTGGTGGGAGGCGGGGAGCTGTTTTTT; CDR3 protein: CASSQDAQLVGGGELFF
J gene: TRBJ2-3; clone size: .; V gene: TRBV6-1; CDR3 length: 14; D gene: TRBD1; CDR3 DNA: TGTGCCAGCAAGGGACAGACTAGCACAGATACGCAGTATTTT; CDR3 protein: CASKGQTSTDTQYF
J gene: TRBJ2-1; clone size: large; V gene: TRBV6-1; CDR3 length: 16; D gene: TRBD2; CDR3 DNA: TGTGCCAGCAGTGAAGCACCAGCGGGAGTCTACAATGAGCAGTTCTTC; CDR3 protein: CASSEAPAGVYNEQFF
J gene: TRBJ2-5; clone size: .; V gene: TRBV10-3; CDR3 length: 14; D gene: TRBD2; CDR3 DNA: TGTGCGGGGAGGGGCGGCCGAGAGCGAGAGACCCAGTACTTC; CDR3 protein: CAGRGGRERETQYF
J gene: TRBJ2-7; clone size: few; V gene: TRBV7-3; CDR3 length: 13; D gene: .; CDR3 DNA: TGTGCCAGCAGCTTAACCCCCCAATACGAGCAGTACTTC; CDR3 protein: CASSLTPQYEQYF
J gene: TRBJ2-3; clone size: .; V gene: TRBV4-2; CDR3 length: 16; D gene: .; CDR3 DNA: TGTGCCAGCAGCCAAAATGTACTAGGTCGCACAGATACGCAGTATTTT; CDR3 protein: CASSQNVLGRTDTQYF
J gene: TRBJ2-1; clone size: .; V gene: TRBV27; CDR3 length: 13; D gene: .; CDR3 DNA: TGTGCCAGCAGTTTTGGGCAGATCAATGAGCAGTTCTTC; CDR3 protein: CASSFGQINEQFF
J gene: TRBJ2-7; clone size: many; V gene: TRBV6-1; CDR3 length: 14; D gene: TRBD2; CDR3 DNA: TGTGCCAGCAGTGACGCGGGAGGGCCCTACGAGCAGTACTTC; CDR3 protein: CASSDAGGPYEQYF
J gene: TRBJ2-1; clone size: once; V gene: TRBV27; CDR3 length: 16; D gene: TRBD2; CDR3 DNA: TGTGCCAGCATGGGACTAGCGGGAGGGTCCTACAATGAGCAGTTCTTC; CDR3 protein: CASMGLAGGSYNEQFF
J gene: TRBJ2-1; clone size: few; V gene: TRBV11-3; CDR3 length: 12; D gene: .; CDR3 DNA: TGTGCCAGCAGCTTAGTCCCGGACGAGCAGTTCTTC; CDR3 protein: CASSLVPDEQFF
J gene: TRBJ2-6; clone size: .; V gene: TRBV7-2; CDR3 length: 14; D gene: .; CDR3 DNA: TGTGCCAGCGTGGGGGGCTCTGGGGCCAACGTCCTGACTTTC; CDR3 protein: CASVGGSGANVLTF
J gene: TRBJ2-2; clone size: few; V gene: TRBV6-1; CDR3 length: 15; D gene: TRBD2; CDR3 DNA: TGTGCCAGCATCGGACTAGCGGAGAACACCGGGGAGCTGTTTTTT; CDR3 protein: CASIGLAENTGELFF
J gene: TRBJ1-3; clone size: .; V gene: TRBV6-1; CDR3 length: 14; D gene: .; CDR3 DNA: TGTGCCAGCAGTGAGGCTCAGGCCCTGAACACCATATATTTT; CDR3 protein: CASSEAQALNTIYF
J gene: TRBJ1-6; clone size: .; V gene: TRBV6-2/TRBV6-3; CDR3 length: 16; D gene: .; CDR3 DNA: TGTGCCAGCAGCCGGGGACATAGCTCCTATAATTCACCCCTCCACTTT; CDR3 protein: CASSRGHSSYNSPLHF
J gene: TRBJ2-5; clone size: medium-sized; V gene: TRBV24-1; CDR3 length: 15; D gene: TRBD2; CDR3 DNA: TGTGCCACCAGTGATCGGACTAGCGACCAAGAGACCCAGTACTTC; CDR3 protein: CATSDRTSDQETQYF
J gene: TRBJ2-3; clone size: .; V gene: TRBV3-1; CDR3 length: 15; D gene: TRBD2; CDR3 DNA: TGTGCCAGCAGTCGCGGACTAGCTGGGGCAGATACGCAGTATTTT; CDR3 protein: CASSRGLAGADTQYF
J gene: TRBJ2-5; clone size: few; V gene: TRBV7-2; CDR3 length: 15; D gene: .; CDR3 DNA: TGTGCCAGCAGCCAGGGACACCGTGGGCTCGAGACCCAGTACTTC; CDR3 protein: CASSQGHRGLETQYF
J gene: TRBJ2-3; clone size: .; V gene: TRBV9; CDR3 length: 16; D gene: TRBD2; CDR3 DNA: TGTGCCAGCAGCGTAGGGGGTAGCGGGAGGTATGATACGCAGTATTTT; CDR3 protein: CASSVGGSGRYDTQYF